One and the same sample provided the 11 T cell receptor beta chains below, sequenced in a study of T-cell memory formation after mild COVID-19. TCRdb independently ran MiXCR on the 5' RACE reads; one entry per CDR3 protein. The data show roughly 600,000 distinct CDR3 sequences, about a sixth seen once. Sequenced: PBMCs or a T cell subset sorted from them (not recorded which). These receptors came from an adult woman who had mild COVID-19 (a few samples of this study predate the infection). Cell type and time point are not known.

The rearrangement links TRBV28 to TRBJ2-7; 9 bases match TRBD1. The CDR3 runs 15 residues. J lost 0 bases, V lost 6 bases, and 6 bases had no gene match. CDR1 and CDR2 (germline): MDHEN, SYDVKM. The CDR3 bases are TGTGCCAGCAGAGAACAGGGGGCAAGCTCCTACGAGCAGTACTTC. It yields the protein CASREQGASSYEQYF.

Notes on this clonotype: One junction end does not reproduce the germline sequence, and a read error may be involved. This sequence joins TRBV5-5 and TRBJ2-4; the match to TRBD1 covers 8 bases. The CDR3 is 16 residues long. The germline CDR1 and CDR2 sequences are SGHKS and YYEKEE (reference sequence). The CDR3 protein is CARSLVWGTGENIQYF. The CDR3 DNA is TGTGCCAGAAGCTTGGTATGGGGGACAGGAGAAAACATTCAGTACTTC.

The rearrangement links TRBV7-9 to TRBJ2-7; 11 positions agree with TRBD2. The CDR3 extends over 19 amino acids. Trimming cost V 3 bases and J 2 bases; bases outside gene matches: 15. CDR1 and CDR2 (germline): SEHNR, FQNEAQ (reference sequence). In DNA form, the CDR3 reads TGTGCCAGCAGCTTCCTCACCCCCTTAGAGGGACTAGCGGCCTACGAGCAGTACTTC. Translating gives CASSFLTPLEGLAAYEQYF.

The chain combines TRBV11-2 with TRBJ2-7, with 8 bases lining up with TRBD2. Looked up from germline, CDR1 is SGHAT and CDR2 is FQNNGV. J gave up 2 bases and V 5 bases, and 5 bases lay outside the gene matches. The CDR3 sequence is 14 residues long. CDR3 region: CASSPTSETYEQYF. CDR3 nucleotides: TGTGCCAGCAGCCCGACTAGCGAGACCTACGAGCAGTACTTC. The whole variable domain, filled in from reference TRBV11-2 and TRBJ2-7, reads EAGVAQSPRYKIIEKRQSVAFWCNPISGHATLYWYQQILGQGPKLLIQFQNNGVVDDSQLPKDRFSAERLKGVDSTLKIQPAKLEDSAVYLCASSPTSETYEQYFGPGTRLTVT.

This clonotype showed up many times. The chain joins TRBV5-1 to TRBJ2-7; perhaps TRBD2 as D (5 bases). From germline, CDR1 is SGHRS and CDR2 YFSETQ. The CDR3 is 14 residues long. Trimming removed 5 bases from V and 1 base from J, with 13 bases in between. The CDR3 loop reads CASSTLSGSYEQYF. CDR3 bases: TGCGCCAGCAGTACCCTGAGCGGTTCCTACGAGCAGTACTTC.

Ten or more counts support this clonotype. CDR3 sequence reads: CASSPGAAGLFEQYF. The CDR3 bases are TGTGCCAGCAGCCCAGGGGCCGCGGGGCTGTTCGAGCAGTACTTC. The rearrangement links TRBV7-9 to TRBJ2-7; D could derive from TRBD1 or TRBD2 (6 bases each). V was clipped by 5 bases and J by 6 bases, with 20 bases between them. Germline CDR1 and CDR2: SEHNR and FQNEAQ (reference sequence). This CDR3 region has 15 residues.

There are a few counts of this clonotype. The chain uses TRBV4-1 and TRBJ2-5, with 9 nucleotides matching TRBD2. V was clipped by 1 base and J by 5 bases; unmatched bases: 5. CDR1 is MGHRA and CDR2 is YSYEKL in the germline V gene. This CDR3 comprises 15 residues. The CDR3 DNA is TGCGCCAGCAGCCAAGTGGGACTAGCAGGGGAGACCCAGTACTTC. Amino acids: CASSQVGLAGETQYF.

The rearrangement joins TRBV16 to TRBJ1-1; D is undetermined. The V and J ends lost 2 bases and 2 bases respectively, with 18 bases between them. The germline V gene has CDR1 KGHSY and CDR2 FQNENV. The CDR3 contains 17 residues. CDR3 protein: CASSQVSGPPENTEAFF. The CDR3 DNA sequence: TGTGCCAGCAGCCAAGTTTCAGGTCCACCCGAAAACACTGAAGCTTTCTTT.

This clonotype has only a few counts. This chain uses TRBV7-2 with TRBJ2-7; D unclear. Deletions cut 6 bases from V and 9 bases from J, with 12 bases between. The CDR3 extends over 11 amino acids. Germline V CDR1 and CDR2: SGHTA, FQGNSA. The CDR3 sequence is CASSPAYRQYF. CDR3 sequence (DNA): TGTGCCAGCAGTCCTGCGTACCGGCAGTACTTC.

This chain uses TRBV9 with TRBJ2-5; unclear D gene. This CDR3 contains 13 residues. The V end was cut by 4 bases, the J end by 2 bases, with 9 bases between. Germline CDR1 reads SGDLS; CDR2 reads YYNGEE. CDR3 nucleotides: TGTGCCAGCAGCCCAAGCGAACAAGAGACCCAGTACTTC. Protein product: CASSPSEQETQYF. The full variable domain, its missing parts supplied by reference TRBV9 and TRBJ2-5, is DSGVTQTPKHLITATGQRVTLRCSPRSGDLSVYWYQQSLDQGLQFLIQYYNGEERAKGNILERFSAQQFPDLHSELNLSSLELGDSALYFCASSPSEQETQYFGPGTRLLVL.

This clonotype came up a few times. V gene TRBV29-1 combines with J gene TRBJ1-1, with D perhaps matching TRBD1 (5 bases). The CDR3 sequence is 12 residues long. Looked up from germline, CDR1 is SQVTM and CDR2 is ANQGSEA. This chain's CDR3 is CAVGTMNTEAFF. DNA for the CDR3: TGCGCTGTGGGGACTATGAACACTGAAGCTTTCTTT.